This T cell receptor (beta chain) was sequenced for a study of shared clonotypes between healthy human individuals (dated by TCRdb to 2020 to 2021). In terms of the full investigation: A couple of women and a few men aged 18 to 49 years were included in the cohort. For each donor, CD4 naive and CD4 memory were each given three plates, CD8 naive was given two plates, and CD8 memory was given one plate. To estimate repertoire size and how much clonotypes are shared between individuals, the study performed deep sequencing of blood TCR repertoires from about 5 healthy adults. To increase sequencing depth and limit assay-specific biases, TCR repertoire library preparation and sequencing were carried out by different laboratories using diverse techniques. Per donor, leukapheresis produced somewhere between about 0.9 and 9 billion PBMCs.

General conclusions and limits of the study: Sharing across several donors was observed for roughly 5.4% of naive CD4, 3.5% of naive CD8, over 2% of memory CD4, and less than 0.45% of memory CD8 clonotypes. Naive subsets generally had larger estimated clonotype richness than memory subsets did. Pairwise subsampling indicated that sequencing depth was expected to affect the degree of clonotype sharing among donors. Only blood was sampled, and tissue TCR repertoires likely differ from those in blood. The small number of donors limited the genetic and exposure-history diversity represented. Higher generation probabilities were observed for clonotypes shared by all four sorted-subset donors than for non-shared clonotypes. Incomplete sequencing was indicated by rarefaction of sorted-subset datasets, despite the large sequencing depth.

Donors were healthy HIV-negative adults with no recently reported acute infections or vaccinations. All donors were Caucasian adults living in Nashville, Tennessee, USA. Magnetic negative selection was used to enrich CD4+ T cells, after which naive cells were positively selected on CD45RA and the negative fraction became the memory subset. Blood was collected by leukapheresis, and PBMCs were isolated by Ficoll-Histopaque density gradient centrifugation and then cryopreserved in liquid nitrogen vapor phase. Analytical flow cytometry was used to check the purity and quantity of every magnetically sorted T cell population. From each sorted fraction, genomic DNA was isolated and quantified by UV absorbance on a Nanodrop 2000c. Looking up the germline V gene (reference sequence) yields CDR1 SGHNT and CDR2 YYREEE. The CDR3 numbers 13 residues from cysteine through phenylalanine. Left in the record is the CDR3 DNA by itself, 39 bases read in frame from the first base. V and J lose 0 bases and 5 bases, and a span of 6 bases separates them.

On this clone: It lacks a known antigen. No base qualities exist here, and no much larger clone lies one base off it.

Using the deep immunoSEQ assay, TCR CDR3 regions were amplified from genomic DNA by multiplex PCR. Extracted genomic DNA from each cell subset was spread evenly across all wells of several immunoSEQ 96-well plates, with each plate serving as a replicate. For sorted subsets, each replicate PCR was loaded with around 200 ng genomic DNA, equivalent to 25,000 to 35,000 T cell genomes. The purified libraries were quantified using a Qubit 3.0 fluorometer, sized with a Bioanalyzer 2100, and then quantified again using the KAPA Library Quantification kit. Every immunoSEQ 96-well plate was sequenced on a dedicated single-read 150-cycle Illumina NextSeq 550 flow cell. The paper's processing steps were these. Because the immunoSEQ output included only junctional sequences and no quality scores, the filtering could not be the same as the filtering used for full-length reads. Sequences were annotated with PyIR, a Python wrapper for IgBLAST v1.9, using IMGT germline references to assign V/J genes and CDR3. Any read was removed if the V/J assignment was weak (E-value above 1e-6), the CDR3 was missing, or the read contained stop codons, out-of-frame junctions, or ambiguous translated residues. V3J clonotypes were defined as sequences sharing an identical inferred V gene, J gene, and CDR3 amino acid sequence. The percentage overlap between two repertoires was calculated by dividing the number of shared unique clonotypes by the size of the smaller repertoire. Richness of each repertoire was evaluated using RTK rarefaction, the Chao1 estimator, and Recon v2.1 estimates of unobserved clonotypes. Generation probabilities were computed with OLGA for all TCRbeta clonotypes obtained by the gDNA method from four donors. TCRdb re-hosts the immuneACCESS table, in-frame sequences only. Its copies lack some clones; in the studies checked, an unresolved V gene accounts for under half of them, and the cause for the rest is not known. That table furnishes V, J and clone size, whereas the DNA furnished D and trimming. In this sample the table shows roughly 330,000 clones, roughly 70% of which occur a single time. The ten largest clones represent 10% of the sample.

The sequence joins TRBV5-4 to TRBJ1-5; the D gene is unclear. Sequencing was done on a sample of memory CD4+ T cells sorted from blood. What this sample's cell subset or site label stands for: CD45RA-negative fraction. This TCR derives from a man aged 30 to 45 in good health. The CDR3 protein sequence reads: CASSLDGDQPQHF. The DNA sequence is TGTGCCAGCAGCTTGGACGGGGATCAGCCCCAGCATTTT.